This T cell receptor (beta chain) was obtained from a study of blood T cell repertoires in COVID-19. In the study overall: COVID-19 samples, acute and convalescent, were from the United States, Italy and Spain. Sources were T cells, B-cell-depleted T cells, or PBMCs; the material itself was cDNA or gDNA.

Followed longitudinally, the Seattle patients had been enrolled during active infection. CDR3 length: 12 residues. The J segment lost 7 bases and the V segment lost 6 bases, leaving 4 bases of the junction unmatched. CDR1 is SQVTM and CDR2 is ANQGSEA in the germline V gene. Under the authors' procedure: Amplifying reference gene primers gave estimates of nucleated cell counts. Repertoires were generated with immunoSEQ multiplex PCR, while TCRdb's copy carries only in-frame clones and drops some. The V and J calls and the clone size are those of that table, but D and trimming were determined from the DNA. Of about 88,000 clones listed, around 88% are singletons.

The clonotype comes from a woman aged 55-69 years with COVID-19, enrolled during active disease. This chain joins TRBV29-1 and TRBJ1-3, with 9 bases fitting TRBD1. The specimen was peripheral blood. The DNA of the CDR3 is TGCAGCGTCCGGACAGGGGCCAACACCATATATTTT. Amino acid sequence: CSVRTGANTIYF.